This is a list of T cell receptor beta chains from one sample in a study of blood T cell repertoires in COVID-19. Some clones are missing from TCRdb's copy, which holds only in-frame ones; the method was immunoSEQ multiplex PCR. Of over 200,000 clones in the sample, 70% to 90% were seen once. Sequenced sample: PBMCs or T cells enriched from blood (not recorded which). The receptors come from a man between 40 and 49 years old who had recovered from COVID-19. CDR3s include the opening cysteine and the closing phenylalanine or tryptophan.

>TRBV5-1
CASSFTTGNTEAFF
>TRBV7-2
CASSFHPRGSEQYF
>TRBV5-1
CASPGQGARGGQETQYF
>TRBV30
CAWTLQGGTEAFF
>TRBV7-2
CASSLGGRGYEQYF
>TRBV27
CASSLLGNTEAFF
>TRBV5-1
CASSTTGEAIYGYTF
>TRBV5-1
CASSLNRDYEQYF
>TRBV19
CASSIRPQGLGQPQHF
>TRBV9
CASSARTSVATGELFF
>TRBV7-3
CASSPSAANSPLHF
>TRBV7-9
CASGGSGRNGGELFF
>TRBV5-1
CASSRWKGMAYEQYF
>TRBV2
CASSPQTSGNTIYF
>TRBV20-1
CSASRSNTEAFF
>TRBV7-9
CASSHRDYLYEQYF
>TRBV30
CALQDSGRAFEQYF
>TRBV13
CASRRPGQGVYNSPLHF
>TRBV7-6
CASSLGAHNEQFF
>TRBV5-1
CASSLGTGKNQPQHF
>TRBV24-1
CATSDSGTGHNEQFF
>TRBV7-9
CASSSDFSEQFF
>TRBV5-1
CASSSGQGYPNEKLFF
>TRBV6-5
CASSYNPPGDEQFF
>TRBV14
CASSHHDTTEAFF
>TRBV29-1
CSVGPGTGNQPQHF
>TRBV14
CASSQRYFLVGGANVLTF
>TRBV5-1
CASSLEGAGRNEQYF
>TRBV19
CATSPRAGNGYTF
>TRBV2
CASSFSLNTEAFF
>TRBV19
CASTSQVSPYEQYF
>TRBV6-5
CASSYRGSGANVLTF